The rows below give T cell receptor beta chains drawn from one sample of a study of CD8+CD57+ T cells in acquired aplastic anemia. TCRdb re-called the reads through MiXCR, storing one row per CDR3 protein. Altogether some 140,000 distinct CDR3 sequences are present, about 40% being singletons, with the ten largest covering 8% to 9.5%. The specimen was sorted CD4+, CD8+, or CD8+CD57+ T cells (not recorded which) from PBMCs. The origin of the receptors is a human donor in good health, serving as a control. Both conserved end residues are part of each CDR3. The order of the fields is V gene, clone size, J gene, D gene, CDR3 DNA, CDR3 protein. A D gene is named only where the DNA matches it firmly. Only part of the rows carry a size: once, few, many, or a class if the clone is expanded.

>TRBV7-9|many|TRBJ1-5|.
TGTGCCAGCAGCGTTGGAAGGGACCAGCCCCAGCATTTT
CASSVGRDQPQHF
>TRBV11-2|.|TRBJ1-1|.
TGTGCCAGCAGCTTCCCCAAAAGGCGCGGACCGAACACTGAAGCTTTCTTT
CASSFPKRRGPNTEAFF
>TRBV25-1|many|TRBJ1-2|.
TGTGCCAGCTTCTCCCAGGACATCTATGGCTACACCTTC
CASFSQDIYGYTF
>TRBV7-9|.|TRBJ2-7|TRBD2
TGTGCCAGTAGACCTAGCGGTGGGTACGAGCAGTACTTC
CASRPSGGYEQYF
>TRBV20-1|.|TRBJ1-1|.
TGCAGTGCTAGGTCAGGGAACACTGAAGCTTTCTTT
CSARSGNTEAFF
>TRBV2|.|TRBJ2-7|.
TGTTCCAGCAGTCGCGAACCGAGCTCCTACGAGCAGCACTTC
CSSSREPSSYEQHF
>TRBV5-1|few|TRBJ2-2|TRBD1
TGCGCCAGCAGCCCATCCCAGGGGGTAATAACCGGGGAGCTGTTTTTT
CASSPSQGVITGELFF
>TRBV5-1|many|TRBJ1-4|TRBD1
TGCGCCAGCAGCCTAGGACAGGGGCGGCAAGAAAAACTGTTTTTT
CASSLGQGRQEKLFF
>TRBV2|.|TRBJ1-2|.
TGTGCCAGTGGGCCCGGCTACACCTTC
CASGPGYTF
>TRBV7-9|.|TRBJ2-7|.
TGTGCCAGCAGCTACTTGACTGGGAGCCCCTACGAGCAGTACTTC
CASSYLTGSPYEQYF
>TRBV5-1|many|TRBJ2-2|.
TGCGCCAGCAGGGAGGGATCGTCGGACACCGGGGAGCTGTTTTTT
CASREGSSDTGELFF
>TRBV7-9|few|TRBJ1-2|TRBD1
TGTGCCAGCAGCTTAACAATGGGGGACAGGGGCTACACCTTC
CASSLTMGDRGYTF
>TRBV10-3|.|TRBJ1-1|TRBD1
TGTGCCACCATACAGGGGGCAGGGCTGGACACTGAAGCTTTCTTT
CATIQGAGLDTEAFF
>TRBV12-3/TRBV12-4|many|TRBJ2-3|TRBD2
TGTGCCAGCAGGTCCGGGACTAGCGGGGGGCTACATACGCAGTATTTT
CASRSGTSGGLHTQYF
>TRBV29-1|.|TRBJ1-4|.
TGCAGCGTTGCAGGCAGGGGTGGGGAAAAACTGTTTTTT
CSVAGRGGEKLFF
>TRBV7-2|many|TRBJ2-7|.
TGTGCCAGCAGCCCCAGGAGCTCCTACGAGCAGTACTTC
CASSPRSSYEQYF
>TRBV25-1|once|TRBJ2-7|.
TGTGCCACCAGTGCCAGGGAAAGCTCCTACGAGCAGTACTTC
CATSARESSYEQYF
>TRBV6-1|.|TRBJ2-1|TRBD2
TGTGCCAGCCGTCTTGCTCCGCGGGGGTGGTACAATGAGCAGTTCTTC
CASRLAPRGWYNEQFF
>TRBV19|.|TRBJ2-1|.
TGTGCCAGTAGTATAGATGGCAGCAACAATGAGCAGTTCTTC
CASSIDGSNNEQFF
>TRBV19|.|TRBJ1-5|TRBD1
TGTGCCAGTGGGACAGGGTATAGCAATCAGCCCCAGCATTTT
CASGTGYSNQPQHF
>TRBV5-1|.|TRBJ2-5|.
TGCGCCAGCAGCTTGGCCGGGCTCCAAGAGACCCAGTACTTC
CASSLAGLQETQYF
>TRBV11-2|.|TRBJ2-1|.
TGTGCCAGCAGCCCAGGAGGCATAGGGGATAGGTACAATGAGCAGTTCTTC
CASSPGGIGDRYNEQFF
>TRBV7-2|many|TRBJ2-3|.
TGTGCCAGCAGCTTAGTTGCAAAGAGAGGTACAGATACGCAGTATTTT
CASSLVAKRGTDTQYF
>TRBV7-9|few|TRBJ2-7|.
TGTGCCAGCAGCGTCGACTACGAGCAGTACTTC
CASSVDYEQYF
>TRBV11-1|few|TRBJ2-5|TRBD2
TGTGCCAGCAGCTTAGGGGAGCTCTCGGGAGGGACCCAGTACTTC
CASSLGELSGGTQYF
>TRBV10-3|many|TRBJ1-1|TRBD1
TGTGCCATTCGGACAAAGACAGGGCAGAACACTGAAGCTTTCTTT
CAIRTKTGQNTEAFF
>TRBV12-3/TRBV12-4|.|TRBJ2-3|.
TGTGCCAGCAGTCCAAATTCGGTCCGGGGAGGACCCACAGATACGCAGTATTTT
CASSPNSVRGGPTDTQYF
>TRBV20-1|many|TRBJ1-1|.
TGCAGTGCTAGTTCGGGGGTGGTCGACACTGAAGCTTTCTTT
CSASSGVVDTEAFF
>TRBV7-9|.|TRBJ2-7|TRBD2
TGTGCCAGCAGCCGGGGGGTCGAGCAGTACTTC
CASSRGVEQYF
>TRBV27|.|TRBJ1-1|TRBD1
TGTGCCAGCGGCCGGGACAGGGATGACACTGAAGCTTTCTTT
CASGRDRDDTEAFF
>TRBV24-1|few|TRBJ2-3|.
TGTGCCACCAGTGACTTGGGAGATACGCAGTATTTT
CATSDLGDTQYF
>TRBV15|.|TRBJ2-3|.
TGTGCCCGCCACTGGGACTGGTCCACAGATACGCAGTATTTT
CARHWDWSTDTQYF
>TRBV24-1|many|TRBJ1-5|TRBD1
TGTGCCACCAGTGAGGCCGGGACAGGGAGTGGCCTAGGGGCCCAGCATTTT
CATSEAGTGSGLGAQHF
>TRBV7-9|.|TRBJ1-6|.
TGTGCCAGCAGTGTGGATTCACCCCTCCACTTT
CASSVDSPLHF
>TRBV6-1|few|TRBJ2-3|.
TGTGCCAGCAGTCGTGACTCTAGTGGCTTACAAGGTACGCAGTATTTT
CASSRDSSGLQGTQYF
>TRBV19|.|TRBJ2-1|.
TGTGCCAGTAGTATAGGACAGTACAATGAGCAGTTCTTC
CASSIGQYNEQFF
>TRBV15|.|TRBJ1-1|.
TGTGCCACCAGCAGAGTTAGGGTGAACACTGAAGCTTTCTTT
CATSRVRVNTEAFF
>TRBV5-1|many|TRBJ2-2|TRBD1
TGCGCCAGCAGCTGGGACAGTCCCGGGGAGCTGTTTTTT
CASSWDSPGELFF
>TRBV24-1|.|TRBJ1-5|.
TGTGCCACCAGTGACAGTTCGCCCAATCAGCCCCAGCATTTT
CATSDSSPNQPQHF
>TRBV19|.|TRBJ1-6|.
TGTGCCAGTAGTCCGGGACACAATAATTCACCCCTCCACTTT
CASSPGHNNSPLHF
>TRBV5-1|.|TRBJ2-7|.
TGCGCCAGCAGCTTGGCGGGGATAGACTACGAGCAGTACTTC
CASSLAGIDYEQYF
>TRBV4-1|many|TRBJ1-2|TRBD1
TGCGCCAGCAGCCAGACAGGGGCGGGGACCTATGGCTACACCTTC
CASSQTGAGTYGYTF
>TRBV2|many|TRBJ1-4|TRBD1
TGTGCCACTGGACAGGGGGGAAATGAAAAACTGTTTTTT
CATGQGGNEKLFF
>TRBV5-1|many|TRBJ1-6|.
TGCGCCAGCAGCTTGGAGTCAGGGGCAGATTCACCCCTCCACTTT
CASSLESGADSPLHF
>TRBV7-8|.|TRBJ1-5|.
TGTGCCAGCAGCTTAGTATTAGGCAATCAGCCCCAGCATTTT
CASSLVLGNQPQHF
>TRBV7-9|.|TRBJ1-2|.
TGTGCCAGCAGCCCAACCCAGGGGACTGATGGCTACACCTTC
CASSPTQGTDGYTF
>TRBV7-9|few|TRBJ1-1|TRBD1
TGTGCCAGCAGCTTAACAGGGGGCAAGACTGAAGCTTTCTTT
CASSLTGGKTEAFF
>TRBV2|few|TRBJ1-2|.
TGTGCCAGCAGTCCTAGGGGGGACGAGTATGGCTACACCTTC
CASSPRGDEYGYTF
>TRBV2|many|TRBJ1-4|TRBD1
TGTGCCAGCAGTGACAGGGGGCAGGGGGAAAAACTGTTTTTT
CASSDRGQGEKLFF
>TRBV19|.|TRBJ1-2|TRBD1
TGTGCCACCTACGGGACAGCCCGTCGGGGGGAGAACTATGGCTACACCTTC
CATYGTARRGENYGYTF
>TRBV20-1|.|TRBJ1-6|.
TGCAGTGCTAGAGCGCCGGCTAATTCACCCCTCCACTTT
CSARAPANSPLHF
>TRBV5-1|many|TRBJ2-1|TRBD2
TGCGCCAGCAGCTTGGCGCTAGCGGGTGGCAATGAGCAGTTCTTC
CASSLALAGGNEQFF
>TRBV7-6|many|TRBJ2-1|TRBD1
TGTGCCAGCAGCCTCCGGGACAGGGGATCCCATGAGCAGTTCTTC
CASSLRDRGSHEQFF